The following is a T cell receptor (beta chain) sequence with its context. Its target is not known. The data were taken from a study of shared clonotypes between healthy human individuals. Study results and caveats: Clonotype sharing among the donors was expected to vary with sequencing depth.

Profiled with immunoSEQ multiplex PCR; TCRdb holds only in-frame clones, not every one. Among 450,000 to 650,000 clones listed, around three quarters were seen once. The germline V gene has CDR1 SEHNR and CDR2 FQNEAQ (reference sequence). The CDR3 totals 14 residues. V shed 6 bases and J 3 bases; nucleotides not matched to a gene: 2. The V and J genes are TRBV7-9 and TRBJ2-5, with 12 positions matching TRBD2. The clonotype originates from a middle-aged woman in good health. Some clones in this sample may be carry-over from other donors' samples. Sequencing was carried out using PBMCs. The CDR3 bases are TGTGCCAGCAGTTGGACTAGCGGGGAAGAGACCCAGTACTTC. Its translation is CASSWTSGEETQYF. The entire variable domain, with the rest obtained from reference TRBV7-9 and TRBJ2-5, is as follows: DTGVSQNPRHKITKRGQNVTFRCDPISEHNRLYWYRQTLGQGPEFLTYFQNEAQLEKSRLLSDRFSAERPKGSFSTLEIQRTEQGDSAMYLCASSWTSGEETQYFGPGTRLLVL.